This paragraph covers one T cell receptor (beta chain) sequence. This specimen belongs to a study of shared clonotypes between healthy human individuals. V was shortened by 5 bases and J by 5 bases, with 16 bases between the two germline ends. Germline V gene sequence: CDR1 MNHEY, CDR2 SVGAGI. The CDR3 has 14 amino acids. Produced via immunoSEQ multiplex PCR; TCRdb's table is partial and in-frame only. The sample consists of roughly 2,500,000 clones, approximately 93% of them appearing once. Sequencing was done on a sample of naive CD4+ T cells from PBMCs. Noted subset: CD45RA+ positively selected. The gene calls are TRBV6-5 and TRBJ2-7; possible D gene TRBD2, 5 bases. The receptor was derived from a man younger than 35 in good health. Some clones in this sample may be carry-over from other donors' samples. The CDR3 DNA reads TGTGCCAGCAGTACACCAGCGGAGGTCCACGAGCAGTACTTC. Translation: CASSTPAEVHEQYF.